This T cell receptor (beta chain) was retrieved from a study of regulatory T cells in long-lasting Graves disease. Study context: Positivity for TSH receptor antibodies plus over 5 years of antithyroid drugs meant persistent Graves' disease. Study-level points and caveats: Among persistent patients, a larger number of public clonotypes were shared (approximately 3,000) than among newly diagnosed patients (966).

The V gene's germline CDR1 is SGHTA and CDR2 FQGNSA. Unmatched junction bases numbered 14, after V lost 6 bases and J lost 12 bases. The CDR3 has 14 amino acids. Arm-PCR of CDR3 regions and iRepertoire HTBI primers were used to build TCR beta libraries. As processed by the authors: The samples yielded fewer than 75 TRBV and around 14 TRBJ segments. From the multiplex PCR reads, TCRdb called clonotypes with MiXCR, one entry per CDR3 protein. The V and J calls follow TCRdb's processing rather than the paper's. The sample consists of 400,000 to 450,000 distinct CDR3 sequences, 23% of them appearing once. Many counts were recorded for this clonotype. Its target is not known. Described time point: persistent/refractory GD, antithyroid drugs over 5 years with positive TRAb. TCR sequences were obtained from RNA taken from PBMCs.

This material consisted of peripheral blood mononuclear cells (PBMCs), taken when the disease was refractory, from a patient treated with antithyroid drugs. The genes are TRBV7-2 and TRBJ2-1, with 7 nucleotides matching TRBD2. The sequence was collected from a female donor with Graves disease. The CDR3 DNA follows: TGTGCCAGCAGGACACACACTACTAGCGCAGGGCAGTTCTTC. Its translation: CASRTHTTSAGQFF. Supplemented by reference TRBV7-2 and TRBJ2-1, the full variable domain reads GAGVSQSPSNKVTEKGKDVELRCDPISGHTALYWYRQSLGQGLEFLIYFQGNSAPDKSGLPSDRFSAERTGGSVSTLTIQRTQQEDSAVYLCASRTHTTSAGQFFGPGTRLTVL.